This T cell receptor beta chain comes out of a study of identical twins. Germline V gives CDR1 SGHTA, CDR2 FQGNSA. This CDR3 comprises 15 residues. The V end was cut by 0 bases, the J end by 0 bases, with 6 bases between. TCRdb fed the 5' RACE reads into MiXCR, producing one record per CDR3 protein. The sample includes roughly 770,000 distinct CDR3 sequences, approximately 18% of them seen just once. The same specimen was also included in a second study, on T cells expressing NK-cell markers. That work adds: Whether expanded NKG2C+ T cell clones recognized HCMV stayed uncertain.

The source material was PBMCs. V is TRBV7-2 and J is TRBJ2-1; no clear D. The receptor was derived from a young woman in good health. CDR3 amino acids: CASSLAFSSYNEQFF. The CDR3 coding sequence is TGTGCCAGCAGCTTAGCGTTTAGCTCCTACAATGAGCAGTTCTTC. Looking up the rest from reference TRBV7-2 and TRBJ2-1 gives the full variable domain: GAGVSQSPSNKVTEKGKDVELRCDPISGHTALYWYRQSLGQGLEFLIYFQGNSAPDKSGLPSDRFSAERTGGSVSTLTIQRTQQEDSAVYLCASSLAFSSYNEQFFGPGTRLTVL.